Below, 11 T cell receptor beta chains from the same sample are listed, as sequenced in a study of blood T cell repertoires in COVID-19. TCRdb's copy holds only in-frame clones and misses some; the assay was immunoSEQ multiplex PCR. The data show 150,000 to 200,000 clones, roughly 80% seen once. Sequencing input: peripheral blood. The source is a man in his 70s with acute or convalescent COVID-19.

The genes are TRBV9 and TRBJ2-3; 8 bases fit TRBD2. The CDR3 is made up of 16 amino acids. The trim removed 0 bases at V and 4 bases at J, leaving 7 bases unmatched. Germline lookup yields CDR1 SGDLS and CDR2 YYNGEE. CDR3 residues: CASSVGAAGAADTQYF. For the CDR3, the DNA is TGTGCCAGCAGCGTAGGAGCAGCGGGAGCGGCAGATACGCAGTATTTT.

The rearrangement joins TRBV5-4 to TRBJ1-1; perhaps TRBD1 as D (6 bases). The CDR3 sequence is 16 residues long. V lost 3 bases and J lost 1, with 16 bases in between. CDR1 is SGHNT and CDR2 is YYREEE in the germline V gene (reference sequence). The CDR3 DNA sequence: TGTGCCAGCAGCTCGGGGGGGGGCGGAGCGAACACTGAAGCTTTCTTT. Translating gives CASSSGGGGANTEAFF. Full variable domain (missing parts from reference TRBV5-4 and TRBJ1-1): ETGVTQSPTHLIKTRGQQVTLRCSSQSGHNTVSWYQQALGQGPQFIFQYYREEENGRGNFPPRFSGLQFPNYSSELNVNALELDDSALYLCASSSGGGGANTEAFFGQGTRLTVV.

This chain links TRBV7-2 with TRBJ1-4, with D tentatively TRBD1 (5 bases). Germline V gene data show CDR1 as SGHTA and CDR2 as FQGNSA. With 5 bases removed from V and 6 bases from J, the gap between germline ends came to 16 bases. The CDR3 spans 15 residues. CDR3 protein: CASSPRRGIDEKLFF. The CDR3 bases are TGTGCCAGCAGCCCCCGCCGGGGGATCGATGAAAAACTGTTTTTT.

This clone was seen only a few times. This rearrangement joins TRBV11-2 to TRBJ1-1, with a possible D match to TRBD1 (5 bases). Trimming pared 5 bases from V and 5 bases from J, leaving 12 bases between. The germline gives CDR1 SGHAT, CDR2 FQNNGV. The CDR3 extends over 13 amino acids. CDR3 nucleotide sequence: TGTGCCAGCAGCACGGGACTGGAGACTGAAGCTTTCTTT. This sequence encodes CASSTGLETEAFF.

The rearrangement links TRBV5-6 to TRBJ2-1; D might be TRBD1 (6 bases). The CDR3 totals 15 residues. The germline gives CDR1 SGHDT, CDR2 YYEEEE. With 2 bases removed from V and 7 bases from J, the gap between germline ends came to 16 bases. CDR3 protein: CASSFPTGRGNEQFF. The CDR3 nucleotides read TGTGCCAGCAGCTTTCCGACAGGAAGAGGGAATGAGCAGTTCTTC.

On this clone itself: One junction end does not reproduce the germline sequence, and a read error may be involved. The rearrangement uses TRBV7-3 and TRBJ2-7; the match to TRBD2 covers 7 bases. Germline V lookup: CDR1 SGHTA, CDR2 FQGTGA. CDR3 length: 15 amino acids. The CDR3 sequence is CASSPRDYRSSEQYF. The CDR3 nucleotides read TGTGCCAGCAGCCCCCGGGACTATAGGTCCTCCGAGCAGTACTTC.

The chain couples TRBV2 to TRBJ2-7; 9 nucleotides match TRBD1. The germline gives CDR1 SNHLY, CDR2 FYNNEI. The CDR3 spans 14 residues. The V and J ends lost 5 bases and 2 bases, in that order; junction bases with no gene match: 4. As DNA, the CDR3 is TGTGCCAGCAGTCACCGGGACAGGGCCTACGAGCAGTACTTC. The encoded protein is CASSHRDRAYEQYF.

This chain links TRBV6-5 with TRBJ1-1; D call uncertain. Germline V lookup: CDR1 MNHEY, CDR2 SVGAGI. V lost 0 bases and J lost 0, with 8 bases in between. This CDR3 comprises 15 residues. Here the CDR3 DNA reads TGTGCCAGCAGTTACTCCCAGGCCCTGAACACTGAAGCTTTCTTT. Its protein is CASSYSQALNTEAFF.

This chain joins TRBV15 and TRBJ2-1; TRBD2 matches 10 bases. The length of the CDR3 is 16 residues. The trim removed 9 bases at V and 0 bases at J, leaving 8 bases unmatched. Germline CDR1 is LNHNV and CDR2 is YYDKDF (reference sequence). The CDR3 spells CATAGTSASSYNEQFF. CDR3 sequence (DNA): TGTGCCACGGCCGGGACTAGCGCGAGCTCCTACAATGAGCAGTTCTTC.

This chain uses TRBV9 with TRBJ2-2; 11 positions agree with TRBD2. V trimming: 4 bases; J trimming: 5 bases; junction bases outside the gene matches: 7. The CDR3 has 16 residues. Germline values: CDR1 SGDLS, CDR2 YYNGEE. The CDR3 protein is CASSISGRAETGELFF. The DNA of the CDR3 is TGTGCCAGCAGCATTAGCGGGAGGGCCGAAACCGGGGAGCTGTTTTTT.

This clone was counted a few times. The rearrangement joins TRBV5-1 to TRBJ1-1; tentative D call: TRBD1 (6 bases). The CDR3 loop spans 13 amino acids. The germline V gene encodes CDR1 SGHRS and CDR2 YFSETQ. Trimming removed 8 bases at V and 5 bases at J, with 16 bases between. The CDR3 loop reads CASKQGTQTEAFF. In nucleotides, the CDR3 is TGCGCCAGTAAACAGGGAACCCAAACTGAAGCTTTCTTT.